This TCR beta chain was retrieved from a study of human T cells and chemical hapten exposure. The wider study: Minor volume differences among pooled libraries chiefly drove per-sample TCR yield variation.

Individual cDNA molecules in this library carried unique molecular identifiers. MiXCR, run by TCRdb on the RACE reads, gives a single entry per CDR3 protein. The table includes 180,000 or so distinct CDR3 sequences, around 20% detected once. The length of the CDR3 is 19 residues. V gave up 1 base and J gave up 1 base; unmatched junction bases: 15. Germline V gives CDR1 DFQATT, CDR2 SNEGSKA (reference sequence). This clonotype was counted between two and nine times. Specified time point: patch test 1, 2 weeks after DPC sensitization. Treatment specified: therapeutic diphenylcyclopropenone sensitization with weekly scalp DPC.

V and J are TRBV20-1 and TRBJ2-1, with TRBD2 matching 8 bases. This TCR was sampled from a woman aged 45-65 years with alopecia areata. Some clones in this sample may be carry-over from other donors' samples. The input for sequencing was whole blood, taken in connection with sensitization to the hapten diphenylcyclopropenone (DPC). The CDR3 DNA is TGCAGTGCTAGAGGCCCTTGGGATTCCAGCGGGGGTTCCTACAATGAGCAGTTCTTC. Encoded protein: CSARGPWDSSGGSYNEQFF.